The 9 T cell receptor beta chains below come from one sample, sequenced in a study of blood T cell repertoires in COVID-19. Assay: immunoSEQ multiplex PCR; the TCRdb copy retains only in-frame clones and omits some. The sample consists of 370,000 or so clones, more than 65% of them appearing once. The sample was peripheral blood. The receptors were gathered from a human donor with acute or convalescent COVID-19. The donor label of this sample is uncertain.

V and J are TRBV6-5 and TRBJ1-5; D unresolved. V lost 0 bases to trimming and J lost 4 bases, with 10 bases between them. The CDR3 is 15 amino acids. The V gene's germline CDR1 is MNHEY and CDR2 SVGAGI. CDR3 DNA sequence: TGTGCCAGCAGTTACTCTTTTGGGCTAAATCAGCCCCAGCATTTT. This sequence encodes CASSYSFGLNQPQHF.

The chain carries TRBV5-4 and TRBJ2-5; 7 positions match TRBD1. The V gene end was trimmed by 1 base and the J gene end by 1 base; junction bases not matched to a gene: 4. This CDR3 region has 15 residues. CDR1 is SGHNT, CDR2 YYREEE, per germline (reference sequence). CDR3 coding DNA: TGTGCCAGCAGCTTGCAACAGGGGATCCAAGAGACCCAGTACTTC. This sequence encodes CASSLQQGIQETQYF. The whole variable domain, filled in from reference TRBV5-4 and TRBJ2-5, reads ETGVTQSPTHLIKTRGQQVTLRCSSQSGHNTVSWYQQALGQGPQFIFQYYREEENGRGNFPPRFSGLQFPNYSSELNVNALELDDSALYLCASSLQQGIQETQYFGPGTRLLVL.

The rearrangement joins TRBV19 to TRBJ1-2; 7 nucleotides align to TRBD1. The J segment lost 4 bases and the V segment lost 5 bases, leaving 7 bases of the junction unmatched. Germline V lookup: CDR1 LNHDA, CDR2 SQIVND (reference sequence). The CDR3 is 14 amino acids. CDR3 in amino acids: CASSEQGTVYGYTF. The DNA of the CDR3 is TGTGCCAGTAGTGAACAGGGGACAGTCTATGGCTACACCTTC.

This clone has just one count. The chain carries TRBV2 and TRBJ2-2, with 11 bases matching TRBD1. The ends lost 10 bases at V and 6 bases at J; junction bases unmatched: 7. Germline V CDR1 and CDR2: SNHLY, FYNNEI. The CDR3 covers 14 residues. The CDR3 DNA follows: TGTGCCATAGGGGACAGGGGGAGTGCCGGGGAGCTGTTTTTT. It translates to CAIGDRGSAGELFF.

The chain has TRBV3-1 (or the pseudogene TRBV3-2) and TRBJ1-2, with no clear D. CDR3 length: 12 amino acids. The germline CDR1 and CDR2 sequences are LGHDT and YNNKEL (reference sequence). The V end was cut by 1 base, the J end by 7 bases, with 7 bases between. CDR3 sequence: CASSQASRGYTF. CDR3 DNA sequence: TGTGCCAGCAGCCAAGCGTCTCGTGGCTACACCTTC.

This chain connects TRBV3-1 (or the pseudogene TRBV3-2) to TRBJ1-2; D remains ambiguous. This CDR3 is built from 16 residues. Germline CDR1 reads LGHDT; CDR2 reads YNNKEL (reference sequence). The V end lost 0 bases, the J end lost 2 bases, and 13 bases lay between the germline ends. As DNA, the CDR3 is TGTGCCAGCAGCCAAGATGGGAGAGGCCGGAACTATGGCTACACCTTC. The encoded protein is CASSQDGRGRNYGYTF.

The chain uses TRBV7-2 and TRBJ2-5; D gene unclear. Germline assignment: CDR1 SGHTA and CDR2 FQGNSA. V lost 1 base and J 4 bases, leaving 4 bases between the germline ends. This CDR3 region has 12 residues. The CDR3 DNA is TGTGCCAGCAGCTTAGTTCGAGAGACCCAGTACTTC. Amino acid sequence: CASSLVRETQYF.

V gene TRBV6-2 or TRBV6-3 combines with J gene TRBJ1-2; maybe TRBD1 (6 bases). The CDR3 extends over 13 amino acids. V shed 0 bases and J shed 8 bases, with 10 bases lying between them. Germline V lookup: CDR1 MNHEY, CDR2 SVGEGT. The CDR3 DNA is TGTGCCAGCAGTTACTCGGGGGCGCAGGGCTACACCTTC. Translated: CASSYSGAQGYTF.

The rearrangement links TRBV18 to TRBJ2-3; D is possibly TRBD2 (6 bases). In germline, CDR1 is KGHSH, CDR2 LQKENI. Trimming took 2 bases from V and 1 from J, leaving 13 bases between them. This CDR3 has 16 residues. For the CDR3, the DNA is TGTGCCAGCTCACCAATCCGCGGGACGGGCACAGATACGCAGTATTTT. This gives the protein CASSPIRGTGTDTQYF.